This is a list of T cell receptor beta chains from one sample in a study of blood T cell repertoires in COVID-19. Sequencing was performed with immunoSEQ multiplex PCR; in TCRdb, only in-frame clones are kept and a portion is missing. The sample shows hundreds of thousands of clones, 87% of them seen only once. Sample: PBMCs or T cells enriched from blood (not recorded which). These receptors all come from a woman aged 25 to 39 who had recovered from COVID-19. The CDR3 runs from the conserved cysteine through the conserved F or W. A D gene is named only where the DNA matches it firmly. Size tells how often a clone was seen (once, few, many) or the class of an expanded clone, and some rows leave it out.

clone_size,v_call,j_call,d_call,cdr3_nt,cdr3_aa
.,TRBV7-2,TRBJ1-3,TRBD1,TGTGCCAGCAGCGTAGCCGGGACAGGGAAAGGCTCTGGAAACACCATATATTTT,CASSVAGTGKGSGNTIYF
.,TRBV7-2,TRBJ2-4,.,TGTGCCAGCAGCTTAGCGCTTGGAGGGAACATTCAGTACTTC,CASSLALGGNIQYF
.,TRBV28,TRBJ1-4,TRBD1,TGTGCCAGCAGTTTAACAGGGGAGAGAGAAAAACTGTTTTTT,CASSLTGEREKLFF
.,TRBV5-4,TRBJ1-3,TRBD1,TGTGCCAGCAGCTTGGGGACAGGGGCTGGAAACACCATATATTTT,CASSLGTGAGNTIYF
.,TRBV19,TRBJ1-2,.,TGTGCCAGTAGCCCGGGGGTAAACTATGGCTACACCTTC,CASSPGVNYGYTF
.,TRBV6-2/TRBV6-3,TRBJ2-7,TRBD1,TGTGCCAGCAGCTTACCGGGACAGGGGACGATTGAGCAGTACTTC,CASSLPGQGTIEQYF
once,TRBV27,TRBJ1-2,TRBD1,TGTGCCAGCAGTCCAGGGACAGGGGGCGGCTATGGCTACACCTTC,CASSPGTGGGYGYTF
.,TRBV6-6,TRBJ1-6,TRBD1,TGTGCCAGCAGCTATGGTCGGGGACAGGGGAGACCGCTTAATTCACCCCTCCACTTT,CASSYGRGQGRPLNSPLHF
few,TRBV5-1,TRBJ2-7,.,TGCGCCAGCAGCTTGTGGGGGCAGGACTACGAGCAGTACTTC,CASSLWGQDYEQYF
.,TRBV19,TRBJ1-1,.,TGTGCCAGTAGTATTCGGGGCACTGAAGCTTTCTTT,CASSIRGTEAFF
.,TRBV30,TRBJ1-5,TRBD1,TGTGCCTGGAGTGTATCGGGACAGGGACCCTATCAGCCCCAGCATTTT,CAWSVSGQGPYQPQHF
.,TRBV6-5,TRBJ2-1,.,TGTGCCAGCAGTTTAGCAGGGAATGAGCAGTTCTTC,CASSLAGNEQFF
.,TRBV5-1,TRBJ2-1,.,TGCGCCAGCAGCCGCGAGACAGGTCCTGAGCAGTTCTTC,CASSRETGPEQFF
.,TRBV2,TRBJ2-2,.,TGTGCCAGCAGTGATGGCAGGGTTGATGCCGGGGAGCTGTTTTTT,CASSDGRVDAGELFF
once,TRBV5-1,TRBJ2-2,.,TGCGCCAGCAGCTCGGGACACAAGAACACCGGGGAGCTGTTTTTT,CASSSGHKNTGELFF
.,TRBV6-2/TRBV6-3,TRBJ1-1,TRBD1,TGTGCCAGCAGTTACAGGGGGCAATCTGAAGCTTTCTTT,CASSYRGQSEAFF
once,TRBV5-4,TRBJ2-5,TRBD1,TGTGCCAGCAGCCCGAGACAGGGGGCGGAAGAAGAGACCCAGTACTTC,CASSPRQGAEEETQYF
.,TRBV15,TRBJ2-5,.,TGTGCCACCAGCAGAGATAGGGGTTCCCAAGAGACCCAGTACTTC,CATSRDRGSQETQYF
.,TRBV3-1/TRBV3-2,TRBJ2-6,TRBD2,TGTGCCAGCAGCCACGGAGTAGCGGGGGGGCGGTTTGGGGCCAACGTCCTGACTTTC,CASSHGVAGGRFGANVLTF
.,TRBV5-1,TRBJ1-4,.,TGCGCCAGCAGCTTGGAGCCAACAACTAATGAAAAACTGTTTTTT,CASSLEPTTNEKLFF
.,TRBV7-9,TRBJ1-2,TRBD1,TGTGCCAGCAGCTTTAACTTAGCAGGGGGTGGCTATGGCTACACCTTC,CASSFNLAGGGYGYTF
.,TRBV10-3,TRBJ1-5,.,TGTGCCATCAGTGAGTCGACTCCTGGAGTAGGTCAGCCCCAGCATTTT,CAISESTPGVGQPQHF
.,TRBV5-1,TRBJ1-1,.,TGCGCCAGCAGCTTGGTGCAGGGTGGGAATGAAGCTTTCTTT,CASSLVQGGNEAFF
once,TRBV2,TRBJ2-5,TRBD1,TGTGCCAGCAGCAACCGGGACAGGGGATCGCAAGAGACCCAGTACTTC,CASSNRDRGSQETQYF
.,TRBV10-3,TRBJ1-1,TRBD1,TGTGCCATCAGTGTCGACAGGGGGCCAAGCACTGAAGCTTTCTTT,CAISVDRGPSTEAFF
.,TRBV28,TRBJ2-3,TRBD2,TGTGCCAGCAGTCCCCCCTTAGCTAGCGGGGATGATACGCAGTATTTT,CASSPPLASGDDTQYF
.,TRBV11-2,TRBJ2-7,TRBD2,TGTGCCAGCAGCTCAGTGCGGGGGGCGAGCGAGCAGTACTTC,CASSSVRGASEQYF
.,TRBV5-1,TRBJ2-3,.,TGCGCCAGCAGCGTGGCCTTCACAGATACGCAGTATTTT,CASSVAFTDTQYF
.,TRBV3-1/TRBV3-2,TRBJ1-2,TRBD1,TGTGCCAGCAGCCAAGTTTCAAAAGGACAGGGCGTAGGCTACACCTTC,CASSQVSKGQGVGYTF
.,TRBV4-3,TRBJ1-6,TRBD1,TGCGCCAGCAGCCGAACCCAGACAGGGGGCGCAGATAATTCACCCCTCCACTTT,CASSRTQTGGADNSPLHF
.,TRBV28,TRBJ2-1,TRBD2,TGTGCCAGCAGCTCTTATAGCGGGGGAGTTTACAATGAGCAGTTCTTC,CASSSYSGGVYNEQFF
.,TRBV15,TRBJ1-6,.,TGTGCCACCAGCAGCAGGGTACAGGGACCCCTCCACTTT,CATSSRVQGPLHF
.,TRBV6-4,TRBJ2-1,TRBD1,TGTGCCAGCAGCCCGGGACAGGCCTCCTACAATGAGCAGTTCTTC,CASSPGQASYNEQFF
.,TRBV28,TRBJ1-5,.,TGTGCCAGCAGGGGCTCGACAGTTCCGAATCAGCCCCAGCATTTT,CASRGSTVPNQPQHF
.,TRBV28,TRBJ1-1,TRBD1,TGTGCCAGCAGGATCTCGACAGGGATTGACACTGAAGCTTTCTTT,CASRISTGIDTEAFF
many,TRBV28,TRBJ2-3,TRBD2,TGTGCCAGCAGTGTAAGCGGGGAGCGCACAGATACGCAGTATTTT,CASSVSGERTDTQYF
.,TRBV7-2,TRBJ2-5,.,TGTGCCAGCAGCCGACAATCCCAAGAGACCCAGTACTTC,CASSRQSQETQYF
.,TRBV28,TRBJ1-2,TRBD1,TGTGCCAGCAGCCCTGTCAGTTCGGGGACAGGGAGGAGCTACACCTTC,CASSPVSSGTGRSYTF
.,TRBV10-3,TRBJ2-7,.,TGTGCCATCAGTGGAGGGAGCTCCTACGAGCAGTACTTC,CAISGGSSYEQYF
.,TRBV30,TRBJ1-2,.,TGTGCCTGGAGTGTTGGGGGGACGAACACCTATGGCTACACCTTC,CAWSVGGTNTYGYTF
.,TRBV7-9,TRBJ2-2,TRBD2,TGTGCCAGCAGCCCACGGGGGGGTCCTACCGGGGAGCTGTTTTTT,CASSPRGGPTGELFF
.,TRBV28,TRBJ1-1,.,TGTGCCAGCAGTTACACAGGGAAAACTGAAGCTTTCTTT,CASSYTGKTEAFF
once,TRBV28,TRBJ2-3,TRBD2,TGTGCCAGCAGTTCAGCGGGGGCCGAGCGGGATACGCAGTATTTT,CASSSAGAERDTQYF
.,TRBV28,TRBJ1-5,TRBD1,TGTGCCAGCAGTGCCCCAAGGGACAGGGGCTACGTTTATAGCAATCAGCCCCAGCATTTT,CASSAPRDRGYVYSNQPQHF
.,TRBV30,TRBJ1-2,.,TGTGCCTGGAGTGCTTGGACCCCGGGAACCAACTATGGCTACACCTTC,CAWSAWTPGTNYGYTF
.,TRBV9,TRBJ2-7,TRBD2,TGTGCCAGCAGCTCAGGCGGGGGAAACTCCTACGAGCAGTACTTC,CASSSGGGNSYEQYF
.,TRBV5-1,TRBJ1-1,.,TGCGCCAGCAGCTTGCGTCGGGGTGAGTACACTGAAGCTTTCTTT,CASSLRRGEYTEAFF
.,TRBV5-4,TRBJ2-1,TRBD2,TGTGCCAGCAGCACTCCGGGACTAGCGGGGGGACGGGGTGAGCAGTTCTTC,CASSTPGLAGGRGEQFF
.,TRBV27,TRBJ2-6,TRBD1,TGTGCCAGCAGTTTATTAGGTAGACAGGGGGCTATTTCTGGGGCCAACGTCCTGACTTTC,CASSLLGRQGAISGANVLTF
.,TRBV12-5,TRBJ2-3,TRBD2,TGTGCTAGTGGTTTAGGACTAGCGGGCACAGATACGCAGTATTTT,CASGLGLAGTDTQYF
few,TRBV29-1,TRBJ1-1,TRBD1,TGCAGCGTTGGGCAGGGGGCAAACACTGAAGCTTTCTTT,CSVGQGANTEAFF
.,TRBV5-4,TRBJ1-2,.,TGTGCCAGCAGCTTGACAATGGGGGCCGCGGGGGTCGGCTACACCTTC,CASSLTMGAAGVGYTF
.,TRBV5-1,TRBJ2-1,TRBD2,TGCGCCAGCAGCTTGGGCGGGAGCTCCTACAATGAGCAGTTCTTC,CASSLGGSSYNEQFF
.,TRBV5-8,TRBJ1-2,TRBD1,TGTGCCAGCAGCAGGACAGGGATGGGAGGCTACACCTTC,CASSRTGMGGYTF
.,TRBV27,TRBJ2-2,.,TGTGCCGCCAGAACCGGGACTTACACCGGGGAGCTGTTTTTT,CAARTGTYTGELFF
.,TRBV13,TRBJ2-1,.,TGTGCCAGCAGCTTAGCCGGGGGGCCGCACAATGAGCAGTTCTTC,CASSLAGGPHNEQFF
.,TRBV29-1,TRBJ2-7,TRBD1,TGCAGCGTTCATATACTTGGACAGGGTCGGATGTACTTC,CSVHILGQGRMYF
.,TRBV27,TRBJ1-5,.,TGTGCCAGCTCCCTCCTGGGAGGCAATCAGCCCCAGCATTTT,CASSLLGGNQPQHF
.,TRBV7-9,TRBJ2-1,TRBD1,TGTGCCAGCAGCTTGGGACAGGGAAAAAATGAGCAGTTCTTC,CASSLGQGKNEQFF
.,TRBV29-1,TRBJ2-5,TRBD1,TGCAGCGTTGTTAGGGGGCGCGGGGAGACCCAGTACTTC,CSVVRGRGETQYF